This passage covers 5 T cell receptor beta chains from one sample sequenced in a study of shared clonotypes between healthy human individuals. Using immunoSEQ multiplex PCR, the repertoire was profiled, and TCRdb retains in-frame clones only, with some absent. This sample yields about 800,000 clones, of which roughly 96% are seen a single time; about 0.22% belongs to the top ten. Positively selected for CCR7, the CD45RO-negative cells used as naive CD8 cells excluded terminally differentiated effector memory CD45RA+ cells. Input material: naive CD8+ T cells sorted from blood. These receptors came from a man in his thirties or forties in good health.

This chain uses TRBV7-8 with TRBJ2-5, with 8 bases aligning to TRBD1. This CDR3 contains 13 residues. Germline V gene data show CDR1 as SGHVS and CDR2 as FQNEAQ. J gave up 5 bases and V 8 bases, and 7 bases lay outside the gene matches. The CDR3 nucleotides read TGTGCCAGCTCCCAGGGGGCAGGGGAGACCCAGTACTTC. Amino acids: CASSQGAGETQYF.

The chain carries TRBV25-1 and TRBJ2-1, with 7 bases that match TRBD2. The CDR3 spans 15 residues. V shed 4 bases and J 6 bases; nucleotides not matched to a gene: 9. Per the germline V gene, CDR1 is MGHDK and CDR2 is SYGVNS. The CDR3: CASSGLAKGFNEQFF. DNA of the CDR3: TGTGCCAGCAGTGGACTAGCAAAGGGGTTCAATGAGCAGTTCTTC.

V and J are TRBV29-1 and TRBJ2-7; 9 nucleotides match TRBD1. The V gene end was trimmed by 0 bases and the J gene end by 6 bases; junction bases not matched to a gene: 15. Germline CDR1 SQVTM, CDR2 ANQGSEA. CDR3 length: 17 residues. The chain's CDR3 is CSVEEGGIGQGYGEQYF. For the CDR3, the DNA is TGCAGCGTTGAAGAAGGAGGCATCGGACAGGGGTACGGCGAGCAGTACTTC.

For the CDR3, the DNA is TGCGCCAGCAGCCATCCGGAGGGGTTTTATGGCTACACCTTC. This encodes CASSHPEGFYGYTF. J is TRBJ1-2 and V is TRBV4-1; the D gene is possibly TRBD1 (5 bases). V shed 3 bases and J shed 5 bases, with 13 bases lying between them. Germline V gene sequence: CDR1 MGHRA, CDR2 YSYEKL. The CDR3 totals 14 residues.

The genes are TRBV7-2 and TRBJ2-7; D possibly corresponds to TRBD2 (6 bases). The germline V gene has CDR1 SGHTA and CDR2 FQGNSA. V gave up 2 bases and J gave up 2 bases, with 13 bases separating them. This CDR3 region has 15 residues. The CDR3 nucleotides are TGTGCCAGCAGCTTAACGGCGGGAATTACCTACGAGCAGTACTTC. Amino acids: CASSLTAGITYEQYF.